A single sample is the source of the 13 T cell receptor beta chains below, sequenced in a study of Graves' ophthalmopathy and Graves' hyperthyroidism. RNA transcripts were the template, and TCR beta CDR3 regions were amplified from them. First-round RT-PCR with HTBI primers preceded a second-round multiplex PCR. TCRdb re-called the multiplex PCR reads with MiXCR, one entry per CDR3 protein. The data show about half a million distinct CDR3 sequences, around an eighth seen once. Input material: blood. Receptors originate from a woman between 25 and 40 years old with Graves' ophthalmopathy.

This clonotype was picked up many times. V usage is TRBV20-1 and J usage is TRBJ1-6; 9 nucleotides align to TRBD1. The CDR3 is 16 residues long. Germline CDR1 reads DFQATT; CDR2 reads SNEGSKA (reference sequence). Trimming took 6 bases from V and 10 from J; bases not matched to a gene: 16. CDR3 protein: CSAPGRQGVKRSPLHF. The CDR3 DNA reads TGCAGTGCCCCCGGACGACAGGGGGTTAAGAGGTCACCCCTCCACTTT.

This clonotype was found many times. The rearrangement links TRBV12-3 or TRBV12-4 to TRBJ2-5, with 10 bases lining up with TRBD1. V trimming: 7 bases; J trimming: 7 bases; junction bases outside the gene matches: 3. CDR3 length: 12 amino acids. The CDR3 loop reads CASTRTGGTQYF. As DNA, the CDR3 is TGTGCCAGCACCAGGACAGGGGGGACCCAGTACTTC.

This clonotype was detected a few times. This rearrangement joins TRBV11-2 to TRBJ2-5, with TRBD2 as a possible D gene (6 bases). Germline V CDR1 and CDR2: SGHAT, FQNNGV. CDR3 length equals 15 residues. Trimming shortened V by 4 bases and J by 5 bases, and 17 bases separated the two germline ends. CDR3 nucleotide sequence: TGTGCCAGCAGCTCCCCCGGGCGGGGCGTCGAGACCCAGTACTTC. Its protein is CASSSPGRGVETQYF.

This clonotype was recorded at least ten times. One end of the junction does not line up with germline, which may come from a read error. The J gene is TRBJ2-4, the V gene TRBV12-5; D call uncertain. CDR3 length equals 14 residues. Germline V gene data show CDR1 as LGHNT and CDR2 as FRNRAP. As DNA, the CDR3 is TGTGCTAGTGGTTTGGGCAGACAAGAAAACATTAAGTACTTC. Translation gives CASGLGRQENIKYF.

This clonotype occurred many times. The CDR3 DNA follows: TGCAGCGTCGACAGGGGTTCCGGCCAAGAGACCCAGTACTTC. The encoded protein is CSVDRGSGQETQYF. V and J are TRBV29-1 and TRBJ2-5; 8 nucleotides line up with TRBD1. Germline V gene data show CDR1 as SQVTM and CDR2 as ANQGSEA. Unmatched junction bases numbered 7, after V lost 6 bases and J lost 1 base. This CDR3 is 14 amino acids long.

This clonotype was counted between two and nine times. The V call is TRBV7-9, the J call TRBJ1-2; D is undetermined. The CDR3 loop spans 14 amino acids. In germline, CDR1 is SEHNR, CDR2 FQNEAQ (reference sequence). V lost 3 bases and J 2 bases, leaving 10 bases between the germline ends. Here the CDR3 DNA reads TGTGCCAGCAGCTTTGGCCTGAAGAACTATGGCTACACCTTC. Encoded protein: CASSFGLKNYGYTF.

The CDR3, as DNA: TGCGCCAGCCGACAGGGGGCCACCTACAATGAGCAGTTCTTC. Protein sequence: CASRQGATYNEQFF. The chain joins TRBV5-1 to TRBJ2-1, with 10 bases lining up with TRBD1. The CDR3 spans 14 residues. The V gene's germline CDR1 is SGHRS and CDR2 YFSETQ. Trimming took 7 bases from V and 2 from J; bases not matched to a gene: 3.

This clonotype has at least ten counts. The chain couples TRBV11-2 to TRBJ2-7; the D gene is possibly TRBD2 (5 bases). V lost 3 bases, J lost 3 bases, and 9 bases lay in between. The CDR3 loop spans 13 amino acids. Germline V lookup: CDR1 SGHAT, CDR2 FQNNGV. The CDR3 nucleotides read TGTGCCAGCAGCTTTTCACTAGACTACGAGCAGTACTTC. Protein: CASSFSLDYEQYF. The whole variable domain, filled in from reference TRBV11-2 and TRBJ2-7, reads EAGVAQSPRYKIIEKRQSVAFWCNPISGHATLYWYQQILGQGPKLLIQFQNNGVVDDSQLPKDRFSAERLKGVDSTLKIQPAKLEDSAVYLCASSFSLDYEQYFGPGTRLTVT.

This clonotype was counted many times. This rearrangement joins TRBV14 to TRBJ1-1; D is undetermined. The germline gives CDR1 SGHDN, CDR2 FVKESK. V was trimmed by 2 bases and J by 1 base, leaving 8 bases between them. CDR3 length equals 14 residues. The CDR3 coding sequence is TGTGCCAGCAGCCAAATTTCTGCGAACACTGAAGCTTTCTTT. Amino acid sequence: CASSQISANTEAFF.

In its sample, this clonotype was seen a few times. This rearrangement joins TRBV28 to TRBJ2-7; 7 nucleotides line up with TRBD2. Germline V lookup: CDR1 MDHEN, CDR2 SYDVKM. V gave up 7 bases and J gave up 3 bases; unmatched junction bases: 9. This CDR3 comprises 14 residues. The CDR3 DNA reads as TGTGCCAGCACCCGTGTTAGCGGGTACTACGAGCAGTACTTC. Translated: CASTRVSGYYEQYF.

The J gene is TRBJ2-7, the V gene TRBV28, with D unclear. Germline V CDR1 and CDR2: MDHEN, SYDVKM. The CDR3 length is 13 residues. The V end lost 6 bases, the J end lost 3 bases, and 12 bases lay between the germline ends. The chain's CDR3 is CASSVPLFYEQYF. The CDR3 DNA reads TGTGCCAGCAGCGTCCCGCTATTCTACGAGCAGTACTTC.

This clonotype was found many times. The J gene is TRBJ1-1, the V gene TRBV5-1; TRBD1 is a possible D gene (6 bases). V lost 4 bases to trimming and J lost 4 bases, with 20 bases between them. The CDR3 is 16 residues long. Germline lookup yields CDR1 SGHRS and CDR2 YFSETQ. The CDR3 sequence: CASSLRDKPGSTEAFF. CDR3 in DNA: TGCGCCAGCAGCCTCCGGGACAAACCCGGGAGCACTGAAGCTTTCTTT.

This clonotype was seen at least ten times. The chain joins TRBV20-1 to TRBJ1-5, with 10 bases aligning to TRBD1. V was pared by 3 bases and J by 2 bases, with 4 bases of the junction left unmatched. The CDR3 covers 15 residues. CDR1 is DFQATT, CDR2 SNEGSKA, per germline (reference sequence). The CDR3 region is CSARIGTGGNQPQHF. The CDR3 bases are TGCAGTGCTAGGATCGGGACAGGGGGCAATCAGCCCCAGCATTTT.